This T cell receptor (beta chain) was recorded in a study of T cells in Graves' hyperthyroidism and ophthalmopathy. Amplified TCR beta CDR3 regions derived from RNA transcripts. When the TCR CDR3 underwent first-round RT-PCR, the HTBI primer set was used. TCRdb used MiXCR to reprocess the multiplex PCR reads, holding one entry per CDR3 protein. The table lists 450,000 to 700,000 distinct CDR3 sequences, 46% of them singletons. The study's findings and limits: From stable hyperthyroidism, ophthalmopathy was separated by a 13 V-J model. The model's output predicted ophthalmopathy at a median of around 7 months prior to onset.

Diagnoses used clinical symptoms, serum thyroxine and TRAb, thyroid ultrasound and orbital computed tomography. With regard to this clonotype: The antigen is not known.

The source of this sequence is a young woman with Graves' hyperthyroidism. Sequencing was performed on peripheral blood or thyroid tissue (not recorded which).

CDR3 nucleotide sequence: TGTGCCAGCTCACCCCCGACTAGCGGCTACGAGCATGGCTACACCTTC. Translating gives CASSPPTSGYEHGYTF. The chain is built from TRBV18 and TRBJ1-2; D gene ambiguous. V was cut by 3 bases and J by 6 bases, with 20 bases left in between. The CDR3 is 16 amino acids. The germline CDR1 and CDR2 sequences are KGHSH and LQKENI.